These 32 T cell receptor beta chains were all obtained from the same sample, sequenced in a study of cytotoxic CD8 clonotypes in ibrutinib-treated CLL. TCRdb keeps only in-frame clones here, not all; method: immunoSEQ multiplex PCR. The sample consists of roughly 180,000 clones, approximately 80% of them appearing once. The sequencing here drew on PBMCs, taken after 24 months of ibrutinib treatment. The receptors shown here come from a human donor with chronic lymphocytic leukemia.

This rearrangement joins TRBV6-6 to TRBJ1-1, with 7 bases lining up with TRBD1. Germline CDR1 and CDR2: MNHNY and SVGAGI (reference sequence). J was trimmed by 1 base and V by 3 bases; bases with no gene match: 2. This CDR3 is 14 amino acids long. The CDR3 here is CASSYPGGNTEAFF. The CDR3 DNA sequence: TGTGCCAGCAGTTATCCAGGGGGGAACACTGAAGCTTTCTTT.

CDR3 sequence (DNA): TGCGCCAGCAGCCAAGATCTGGTCCAGGACTCGGAAAAACTGTTTTTT. Protein: CASSQDLVQDSEKLFF. The V and J genes are TRBV4-3 and TRBJ1-4; the D is unclear. Looked up from germline, CDR1 is LGHNA and CDR2 is YSLEER. Trimming stripped 0 bases from V and 8 bases from J, with 16 bases between. The CDR3 length is 16 residues.

V usage is TRBV7-8 and J usage is TRBJ1-6; D unresolved. Trimming pared 1 base from V and 7 bases from J, leaving 8 bases between. Germline assignment: CDR1 SGHVS and CDR2 FQNEAQ. The CDR3 has 14 amino acids. CDR3: CASSLDRKNSPLHF. The CDR3 nucleotides are TGTGCCAGCAGCTTAGACAGAAAGAATTCACCCCTCCACTTT.

V gene TRBV30 combines with J gene TRBJ2-3, with 8 positions matching TRBD2. This CDR3 has 15 residues. CDR1 and CDR2 from the germline V gene are GTSNPN and SVGIG (reference sequence). V lost 1 base and J lost 4; bases outside the gene matches: 7. The CDR3 region is CAWSDLAGGSDTQYF. CDR3 sequence (DNA): TGTGCCTGGAGTGATCTGGCGGGGGGCTCAGATACGCAGTATTTT.

The chain combines TRBV29-1 with TRBJ1-1; possibly TRBD1 for D (6 bases). CDR1 is SQVTM, CDR2 ANQGSEA, per germline. The CDR3 has 15 amino acids. The ends were cut back, 3 bases at V and 4 bases at J, with 18 bases in the middle. The chain's CDR3 is CSVEPRGRVGTEAFF. CDR3 coding DNA: TGCAGCGTTGAGCCCAGGGGACGGGTTGGCACTGAAGCTTTCTTT.

The V call is TRBV11-2, the J call TRBJ2-3; TRBD2 agrees at 11 bases. V lost 5 bases, J lost 2 bases, and 6 bases stayed unmatched. The CDR3 covers 16 residues. The germline V gene has CDR1 SGHAT and CDR2 FQNNGV. CDR3 in DNA: TGTGCCAGCAGCCAACGACTAGCGGGACTCACAGATACGCAGTATTTT. Protein sequence: CASSQRLAGLTDTQYF.

The V gene is TRBV28, the J gene TRBJ1-1; TRBD1 aligns across 9 bases. The germline V gene encodes CDR1 MDHEN and CDR2 SYDVKM. With 8 bases clipped from V and 4 bases from J, the junction kept 11 bases outside the gene matches. The CDR3 spans 15 residues. The DNA of the CDR3 is TGTGCCAGCCCAACAACAGGGGGCACGGGCACTGAAGCTTTCTTT. Translation: CASPTTGGTGTEAFF.

This chain connects TRBV5-1 to TRBJ2-2; 10 nucleotides agree with TRBD2. The junction had 2 bases not matched to a gene; V was cut back by 0 bases and J by 6 bases. The CDR3 consists of 15 residues. Germline CDR1 and CDR2: SGHRS and YFSETQ. CDR3 sequence reads: CASSLVLAGPGELFF. DNA of the CDR3: TGCGCCAGCAGCTTGGTACTAGCGGGACCCGGGGAGCTGTTTTTT.

The chain joins TRBV7-2 to TRBJ2-7; D gene ambiguous. The germline V gene encodes CDR1 SGHTA and CDR2 FQGNSA. This CDR3 has 14 residues. Trimming pared 5 bases from V and 0 bases from J, leaving 11 bases between. The CDR3 bases are TGTGCCAGCAGCATGGACGGTTTCTCCTACGAGCAGTACTTC. The encoded protein is CASSMDGFSYEQYF.

This clone has a handful of counts. The chain is built from TRBV19 and TRBJ2-7, with TRBD2 matching over 10 bases. This CDR3 is 15 amino acids long. The ends lost 6 bases at V and 2 bases at J; junction bases unmatched: 7. Germline CDR1 LNHDA, CDR2 SQIVND (reference sequence). The CDR3 DNA follows: TGTGCCAGTAGCGACGGACTAGCGGCACCCTACGAGCAGTACTTC. Encoded protein: CASSDGLAAPYEQYF.

V and J are TRBV9 and TRBJ2-1; D perhaps matches TRBD2 (6 bases). The germline V gene encodes CDR1 SGDLS and CDR2 YYNGEE. The germline V and J ends were trimmed by 3 bases and 1 base, with 26 bases remaining between them. The CDR3 loop spans 20 amino acids. CDR3 in amino acids: CASSATGTRAPRGSYNEQFF. The CDR3 DNA follows: TGTGCCAGCAGCGCCACCGGGACTCGCGCCCCCCGCGGATCCTACAATGAGCAGTTCTTC.

The rearrangement joins TRBV7-2 to TRBJ1-5; D ambiguous. Trimming stripped 5 bases from V and 7 bases from J, with 18 bases between. Germline values: CDR1 SGHTA, CDR2 FQGNSA. This CDR3 has 15 residues. The CDR3 loop is CASSRLLGLGQPQHF. Written as DNA, the CDR3 is TGTGCCAGCAGCCGCCTCTTGGGCCTCGGGCAGCCCCAGCATTTT.

This clone was observed at least ten times. The CDR3 DNA reads as TGTGCCAGCAGCTCCCAAACGACGGAATACTATGGCTACACCTTC. Translated, it gives CASSSQTTEYYGYTF. V and J are TRBV7-9 and TRBJ1-2; D unclear. This CDR3 is 15 amino acids long. Germline V gene data show CDR1 as SEHNR and CDR2 as FQNEAQ (reference sequence). V was pared by 4 bases and J by 3 bases, with 15 bases between.

This clone has only one observation. V usage is TRBV5-6 and J usage is TRBJ2-7, with 8 positions matching TRBD1. The length of the CDR3 is 15 residues. With 4 bases clipped from V and 6 bases from J, the junction kept 12 bases outside the gene matches. The germline V gene encodes CDR1 SGHDT and CDR2 YYEEEE. CDR3 amino acids: CASSPSRGRTAEQYF. The CDR3 DNA reads as TGTGCCAGCAGCCCATCCAGGGGGCGAACAGCCGAGCAGTACTTC.

The chain is built from TRBV5-1 and TRBJ2-3, with 7 bases aligning to TRBD2. The length of the CDR3 is 17 residues. Trimming at V came to 4 bases and at J to 2 bases, leaving 13 bases not matched to a gene. Germline V gives CDR1 SGHRS, CDR2 YFSETQ. The CDR3 loop is CASSPRGSGSTTDTQYF. The CDR3 region has the DNA TGCGCCAGCAGCCCCCGGGGTAGCGGGTCAACCACAGATACGCAGTATTTT.

This rearrangement joins TRBV28 to TRBJ2-4, with TRBD1 identical over 7 bases. This CDR3 comprises 15 residues. The ends lost 6 bases at V and 1 base at J; junction bases unmatched: 6. In germline, CDR1 is MDHEN, CDR2 SYDVKM. The CDR3 protein is CASREQGWAKNIQYF. CDR3 in DNA: TGTGCCAGCAGGGAACAGGGGTGGGCCAAAAACATTCAGTACTTC.

This clone was counted between two and nine times. The V and J genes are TRBV7-9 and TRBJ2-4, with D possibly TRBD2 on 6 matching bases. V was trimmed by 5 bases and J by 6 bases, leaving 20 bases between them. Looked up from germline, CDR1 is SEHNR and CDR2 is FQNEAQ (reference sequence). The CDR3 has 16 amino acids. Here the CDR3 reads CASSQTQQLAVNIQYF. In DNA form, the CDR3 reads TGTGCCAGCAGCCAAACCCAACAATTAGCGGTAAACATTCAGTACTTC.

The chain is built from TRBV19 and TRBJ2-3, with 7 bases identical to TRBD2. J was trimmed by 9 bases and V by 5 bases; bases with no gene match: 35. The germline gives CDR1 LNHDA, CDR2 SQIVND (reference sequence). The CDR3 runs to 22 residues. The CDR3 DNA reads as TGTGCCAGTAGTCCTCTCATGGACCCCAGCGGGATCATCGGCCCCCAGGCCGACACGCAGTATTTT. This encodes CASSPLMDPSGIIGPQADTQYF.

This clone appeared a few times. The gene calls are TRBV19 and TRBJ1-4; the D gene is possibly TRBD1 (5 bases). V dropped 6 bases and J dropped 5 bases, with 10 bases sitting between them. Germline values: CDR1 LNHDA, CDR2 SQIVND (reference sequence). CDR3 length: 13 amino acids. In DNA, the CDR3 is TGTGCCAGTAGCGGGACGGTAAATGAAAAACTGTTTTTT. This codes for CASSGTVNEKLFF. Complete variable domain (other parts from reference TRBV19 and TRBJ1-4): DGGITQSPKYLFRKEGQNVTLSCEQNLNHDAMYWYRQDPGQGLRLIYYSQIVNDFQKGDIAEGYSVSREKKESFPLTVTSAQKNPTAFYLCASSGTVNEKLFFGSGTQLSVL.

This clone appeared a single time. The chain is built from TRBV2 and TRBJ2-2, with D perhaps TRBD1 (6 bases). The CDR3 has 15 amino acids. Germline CDR1 reads SNHLY; CDR2 reads FYNNEI. Trimming removed 1 base from V and 0 bases from J, with 6 bases in between. In DNA form, the CDR3 reads TGTGCCAGCAGTGAAGGGACAGCGAACACCGGGGAGCTGTTTTTT. Amino acids: CASSEGTANTGELFF. The entire variable domain, with the rest obtained from reference TRBV2 and TRBJ2-2, is as follows: EPEVTQTPSHQVTQMGQEVILRCVPISNHLYFYWYRQILGQKVEFLVSFYNNEISEKSEIFDDQFSVERPDGSNFTLKIRSTKLEDSAMYFCASSEGTANTGELFFGEGSRLTVL.

CDR3 sequence: CASSVSRESGYTF. The CDR3 DNA follows: TGTGCCAGCAGCGTATCCCGGGAGTCGGGCTACACCTTC. The rearrangement links TRBV7-3 to TRBJ1-2, with D unresolved. V lost 5 bases and J lost 8, with 15 bases in between. Germline assignment: CDR1 SGHTA and CDR2 FQGTGA. The CDR3 runs to 13 residues.

J is TRBJ2-7 and V is TRBV10-2; D is perhaps TRBD2 (7 bases). Trimming took off 2 bases at V and 3 bases at J, with 14 bases between the two ends. The CDR3 covers 15 residues. Per the germline V gene, CDR1 is WSHSY and CDR2 is SAAADI. The CDR3 DNA is TGCGCCAGCAGTGAGCAGGGGACTAACCTCTACGAGCAGTACTTC. This encodes CASSEQGTNLYEQYF.

This clone was detected ten times or more. The rearrangement joins TRBV2 to TRBJ2-7; 7 nucleotides agree with TRBD1. This CDR3 spans 13 amino acids. In germline, CDR1 is SNHLY, CDR2 FYNNEI. V lost 10 bases, J lost 3 bases, and 9 bases stayed unmatched. The CDR3 spells CATGTEFLYEQYF. CDR3 DNA sequence: TGTGCCACCGGGACAGAGTTCCTCTACGAGCAGTACTTC.

The chain carries TRBV2 and TRBJ1-2; unclear D gene. This CDR3 region has 15 residues. Germline V gene lookup returns CDR1 SNHLY and CDR2 FYNNEI. Deletions cut 1 base from V and 8 bases from J, with 17 bases between. The CDR3 coding sequence is TGTGCCAGCAGTGAAGTGGCATCTAATACTGGGGGCTACACCTTC. It translates to CASSEVASNTGGYTF.

The chain combines TRBV25-1 with TRBJ1-3; D is ambiguous. Germline V CDR1 and CDR2: MGHDK, SYGVNS. Deletions cut 6 bases from V and 4 bases from J, with 13 bases between. This CDR3 comprises 14 residues. For the CDR3, the DNA is TGTGCCAGCAGCCCTCGGGGAGCCGGAAACACCATATATTTT. Residues: CASSPRGAGNTIYF.

The CDR3 protein is CATSRDRGSAGELFF. The CDR3 nucleotides are TGTGCCACCAGCAGAGATCGTGGCTCCGCCGGGGAGCTGTTTTTT. V and J are TRBV15 and TRBJ2-2; unclear D gene. V was pared by 0 bases and J by 6 bases, with 11 bases between. The germline CDR1 and CDR2 sequences are LNHNV and YYDKDF (reference sequence). The CDR3 loop spans 15 amino acids.

In its sample, this clone was seen once. The J gene is TRBJ1-5, the V gene TRBV29-1; D is unclear. CDR1 is SQVTM, CDR2 ANQGSEA, per germline. V dropped 4 bases and J dropped 9 bases, with 13 bases sitting between them. CDR3 length: 12 amino acids. The CDR3 here is CSVGEGASPQHF. In DNA, the CDR3 is TGCAGCGTTGGGGAGGGAGCTTCGCCCCAGCATTTT.

The rearrangement uses TRBV6-6 and TRBJ1-1, with D unresolved. The CDR3 sequence is 13 residues long. V shed 3 bases and J shed 3 bases, with 8 bases lying between them. CDR1 is MNHNY, CDR2 SVGAGI, per germline (reference sequence). This chain's CDR3 is CASSYRVDTEAFF. The DNA for the CDR3 is TGTGCCAGCAGTTATAGGGTGGACACTGAAGCTTTCTTT.

As regards this clone: This same CDR3 is encoded by further DNA sequences in the sample. The CDR3 region has the DNA TGTGCCACCAGCAGGGGGGACAGTCAAGAGACCCAGTACTTC. Encoded protein: CATSRGDSQETQYF. V and J are TRBV15 and TRBJ2-5; 7 positions match TRBD1. The J segment lost 2 bases and the V segment lost 3 bases, leaving 3 bases of the junction unmatched. The V gene's germline CDR1 is LNHNV and CDR2 YYDKDF (reference sequence). The CDR3 loop spans 14 amino acids.

As DNA, the CDR3 is TGCAGCGTTGAAGGCGGGTTGGATACGCAGTATTTT. It translates to CSVEGGLDTQYF. The rearrangement links TRBV29-1 to TRBJ2-3, with D possibly being TRBD2 (5 bases). Looked up from germline, CDR1 is SQVTM and CDR2 is ANQGSEA. This CDR3 is built from 12 residues. Trimming cost V 1 base and J 6 bases, with 8 bases left between them.

The chain has TRBV7-3 and TRBJ1-1; D call uncertain. Germline CDR1 SGHTA, CDR2 FQGTGA. V was pared by 5 bases and J by 1 base, with 8 bases between. This CDR3 is built from 13 residues. The CDR3 region is CASSLQQNTEAFF. The CDR3 nucleotides are TGTGCCAGCAGCCTACAACAGAACACTGAAGCTTTCTTT.

The chain has TRBV7-2 and TRBJ1-5; the D is unclear. Per germline, CDR1 SGHTA and CDR2 FQGNSA. The CDR3 consists of 13 residues. V gave up 1 base and J gave up 8 bases, with 9 bases separating them. CDR3 amino acids: CASSLGTVEPQHF. In DNA form, the CDR3 reads TGTGCCAGCAGCTTAGGGACCGTGGAGCCCCAGCATTTT.